A single sample gave rise to the 21 T cell receptor beta chains below, sequenced in a study of T cell responses to AZD1222 COVID-19 vaccine. Assay: immunoSEQ multiplex PCR; the TCRdb copy retains only in-frame clones and omits some. The sample shows roughly 77,000 clones, roughly nine tenths of them seen only once. The sequenced sample was peripheral blood, obtained 28 days after the second AZD1222 dose. Receptors were obtained from an adult who received the AZD1222 COVID-19 vaccine.

The chain couples TRBV7-3 to TRBJ2-5; D unresolved. V lost 2 bases and J 0 bases, leaving 1 base between the germline ends. This CDR3 contains 12 residues. Per germline, CDR1 SGHTA and CDR2 FQGTGA. The CDR3 nucleotides read TGTGCCAGCAGCTTAGACCAAGAGACCCAGTACTTC. Translation: CASSLDQETQYF. Drawing the rest from reference TRBV7-3 and TRBJ2-5, the complete variable domain is GAGVSQTPSNKVTEKGKYVELRCDPISGHTALYWYRQSLGQGPEFLIYFQGTGAADDSGLPNDRFFAVRPEGSVSTLKIQRTERGDSAVYLCASSLDQETQYFGPGTRLLVL.

The chain links TRBV19 to TRBJ1-4; possible D gene TRBD1, 6 bases. V was clipped by 6 bases and J by 8 bases, with 13 bases between them. The CDR3 consists of 13 residues. Germline CDR1 reads LNHDA; CDR2 reads SQIVND (reference sequence). CDR3 sequence reads: CASRVGAEEKLFF. The CDR3 DNA follows: TGTGCCAGTAGGGTGGGGGCTGAAGAAAAACTGTTTTTT.

The count of this clone is one. The CDR3 protein is CASSLEDQRKEYF. CDR3 nucleotides: TGTGCCAGCAGCTTAGAAGACCAAAGAAAGGAGTACTTC. J is TRBJ2-7 and V is TRBV7-2; D is uncertain. The V gene lost 1 base and the J gene lost 11 bases, with 15 bases spanning the gap. This CDR3 contains 13 residues. Germline V gene data show CDR1 as SGHTA and CDR2 as FQGNSA.

The chain uses TRBV5-1 and TRBJ1-5; D may be TRBD1 (5 bases). CDR3 length equals 15 residues. The germline gives CDR1 SGHRS, CDR2 YFSETQ. The V end lost 4 bases, the J end lost 4 bases, and 15 bases lay between the germline ends. For the CDR3, the DNA is TGCGCCAGCAGCGGGGACGGCGGGGGGAATCAGCCCCAGCATTTT. Its protein is CASSGDGGGNQPQHF. Variable domain in full (rest from reference TRBV5-1 and TRBJ1-5): KAGVTQTPRYLIKTRGQQVTLSCSPISGHRSVSWYQQTPGQGLQFLFEYFSETQRNKGNFPGRFSGRQFSNSRSEMNVSTLELGDSALYLCASSGDGGGNQPQHFGDGTRLSIL.

In this sample, this clone turned up once. The chain links TRBV18 to TRBJ1-5, with D unresolved. From germline, CDR1 is KGHSH and CDR2 LQKENI. Between the trimmed V and J ends, which lost 4 bases and 5 bases, there was a span of 18 bases. The CDR3 is 16 amino acids. CDR3 loop: CASSLRGGPWDQPQHF. The CDR3 bases are TGTGCCAGCTCACTTAGAGGAGGACCTTGGGATCAGCCCCAGCATTTT.

The chain links TRBV20-1 to TRBJ2-1, with 16 bases lining up with TRBD2. The germline V gene has CDR1 DFQATT and CDR2 SNEGSKA (reference sequence). The CDR3 has 19 amino acids. Trimming cost V 3 bases and J 5 bases; bases outside gene matches: 13. CDR3 sequence: CSASPLFGTSGRAHNEQFF. The CDR3 coding sequence is TGCAGTGCTAGTCCCCTTTTCGGGACTAGCGGGAGGGCCCACAATGAGCAGTTCTTC.

The chain uses TRBV19 and TRBJ2-1, with 15 nucleotides matching TRBD2. CDR1 is LNHDA, CDR2 SQIVND, per germline (reference sequence). Trimming cost V 4 bases and J 3 bases; bases outside gene matches: 4. CDR3 size: 17 residues. CDR3 residues: CASSRTSGRDLYNEQFF. CDR3 DNA: TGTGCCAGTAGTAGGACTAGCGGGAGGGACCTCTACAATGAGCAGTTCTTC.

This chain uses TRBV7-7 with TRBJ1-4; 8 nucleotides line up with TRBD1. The trim removed 5 bases at V and 4 bases at J, leaving 3 bases unmatched. The CDR3 consists of 14 residues. The germline CDR1 and CDR2 sequences are SSHAT and FNYEAQ (reference sequence). CDR3 nucleotides: TGTGCCAGCAGCAACGACAGGGGTAATGAAAAACTGTTTTTT. It translates to CASSNDRGNEKLFF.

The chain links TRBV6-4 to TRBJ1-5, with D unresolved. CDR3 size: 13 residues. The V gene lost 4 bases and the J gene lost 2 bases, with 6 bases spanning the gap. CDR1 MRHNA and CDR2 SNTAGT come from the germline V gene. In nucleotides, the CDR3 is TGTGCCAGCAGTGTGTCCCGCAATCAGCCCCAGCATTTT. Translating it yields CASSVSRNQPQHF.

This clone was seen a few times. V usage is TRBV5-6 and J usage is TRBJ2-2, with unresolved D. Germline V gene data show CDR1 as SGHDT and CDR2 as YYEEEE. The CDR3 runs to 15 residues. The V and J ends lost 0 bases and 3 bases respectively, with 9 bases between them. The CDR3 protein is CASSLADRYTGELFF. In DNA form, the CDR3 reads TGTGCCAGCAGCTTGGCCGACCGCTACACCGGGGAGCTGTTTTTT.

V gene TRBV19 combines with J gene TRBJ1-2; 9 bases line up with TRBD1. This CDR3 is 16 amino acids long. J lost 7 bases, V lost 8 bases, and 17 bases had no gene match. The germline gives CDR1 LNHDA, CDR2 SQIVND (reference sequence). The chain's CDR3 is CASSMARGDRAGGYTF. DNA of the CDR3: TGTGCCAGTTCTATGGCGAGGGGGGACAGGGCAGGTGGCTACACCTTC.

This clone showed up just once. The chain joins TRBV27 to TRBJ2-3, with D unresolved. The germline V and J ends were trimmed by 3 bases and 4 bases, with 2 bases remaining between them. Germline lookup yields CDR1 MNHEY and CDR2 SMNVEV (reference sequence). CDR3 length: 11 amino acids. CDR3 amino acids: CASSFADTQYF. CDR3 nucleotides: TGTGCCAGCAGTTTCGCAGATACGCAGTATTTT.

This clone turned up a few times. Written as DNA, the CDR3 is TGTGCCAGCAGTTCACAGGGGACCGAAGCTTTCTTT. Protein sequence: CASSSQGTEAFF. The chain employs TRBV12-3 or TRBV12-4 and TRBJ1-1; 7 bases agree with TRBD1. The CDR3 loop spans 12 amino acids. Trimming removed 4 bases from V and 8 bases from J; junction bases left unmatched: 4.

This clone showed up just once. The chain links TRBV25-1 to TRBJ2-1, with 12 bases matching TRBD2. The CDR3 covers 17 residues. Germline loops: CDR1 MGHDK, CDR2 SYGVNS. J lost 7 bases, V lost 1 base, and 8 bases had no gene match. As DNA, the CDR3 is TGTGCCAGCAGTGAATTCCTAGCGGGAGGGCAACGGAATGAGCAGTTCTTC. It translates to CASSEFLAGGQRNEQFF.

The chain is built from TRBV5-1 and TRBJ2-5; D possibly corresponds to TRBD2 (6 bases). The CDR3 has 14 amino acids. Germline lookup yields CDR1 SGHRS and CDR2 YFSETQ. V lost 4 bases, J lost 6 bases, and 16 bases lay in between. The CDR3 protein is CASSLRRLAKTQYF. The DNA for the CDR3 is TGCGCCAGCAGCCTGCGCCGTCTAGCGAAGACCCAGTACTTC.

The chain joins TRBV19 to TRBJ1-2; TRBD1 agrees at 9 bases. V trimming: 6 bases; J trimming: 2 bases; junction bases outside the gene matches: 7. CDR3 length equals 15 residues. Germline CDR1 LNHDA, CDR2 SQIVND (reference sequence). CDR3 residues: CASREGQGPNYGYTF. In nucleotides, the CDR3 is TGTGCCAGTAGAGAAGGACAGGGGCCAAACTATGGCTACACCTTC.

The rearrangement joins TRBV19 to TRBJ2-3; D uncertain. The CDR3 loop spans 15 amino acids. Germline assignment: CDR1 LNHDA and CDR2 SQIVND (reference sequence). Trimming took off 0 bases at V and 1 base at J, with 8 bases between the two ends. CDR3 protein: CASSIDRPGTDTQYF. Written as DNA, the CDR3 is TGTGCCAGTAGTATAGATCGCCCCGGCACAGATACGCAGTATTTT.

The chain carries TRBV19 and TRBJ1-1; tentative D call: TRBD1 (5 bases). CDR3 length equals 16 residues. Looked up from germline, CDR1 is LNHDA and CDR2 is SQIVND (reference sequence). V was shortened by 1 base and J by 1 base, with 13 bases between the two germline ends. The CDR3 coding sequence is TGTGCCAGTAGTATAGCTCGGGGGACCTCGAACACTGAAGCTTTCTTT. Protein product: CASSIARGTSNTEAFF.

The chain joins TRBV10-3 to TRBJ2-7; the match to TRBD2 covers 8 bases. With V trimmed by 3 bases and J by 6 bases, 19 bases remained unmatched. Germline CDR1 ENHRY, CDR2 SYGVKD. CDR3 size: 18 residues. The CDR3 coding sequence is TGTGCCATCAGTGACCTCGGAATCCGGGGGGGCGGGGGGTCCGAGCAGTACTTC. This sequence encodes CAISDLGIRGGGGSEQYF.

CDR3 sequence reads: CASSSSSGGGNQPQHF. CDR3 coding DNA: TGTGCCAGCAGCTCAAGTTCAGGGGGTGGGAATCAGCCCCAGCATTTT. V usage is TRBV7-9 and J usage is TRBJ1-5; TRBD1 agrees at 7 bases. The CDR3 has 16 residues. Trimming removed 4 bases from V and 4 bases from J; junction bases left unmatched: 10. The germline CDR1 and CDR2 sequences are SEHNR and FQNEAQ (reference sequence).

Here the CDR3 reads CASSRGLAGLGELFF. CDR3 bases: TGCGCCAGCAGCCGCGGACTAGCGGGGTTGGGGGAGCTGTTTTTT. The gene calls are TRBV4-1 and TRBJ2-2; 12 positions match TRBD2. V lost 4 bases, J lost 8 bases, and 5 bases stayed unmatched. The CDR3 covers 15 residues. The germline gives CDR1 MGHRA, CDR2 YSYEKL.